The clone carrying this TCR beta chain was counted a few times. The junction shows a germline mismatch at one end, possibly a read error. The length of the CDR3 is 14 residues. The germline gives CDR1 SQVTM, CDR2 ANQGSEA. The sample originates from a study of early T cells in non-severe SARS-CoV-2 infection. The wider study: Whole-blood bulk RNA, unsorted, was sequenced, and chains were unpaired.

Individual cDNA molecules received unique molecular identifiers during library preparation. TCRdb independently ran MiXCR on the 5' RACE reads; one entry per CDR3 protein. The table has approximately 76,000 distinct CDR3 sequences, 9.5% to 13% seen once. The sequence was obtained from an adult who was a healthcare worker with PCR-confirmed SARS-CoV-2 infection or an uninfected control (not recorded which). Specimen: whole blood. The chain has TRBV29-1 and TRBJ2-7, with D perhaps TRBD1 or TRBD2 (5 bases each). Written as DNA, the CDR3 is TGTAGCGTTTCTCGGGACGGGGAGTTGAGCGAGCAGTACTTC. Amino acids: CSVSRDGELSEQYF.